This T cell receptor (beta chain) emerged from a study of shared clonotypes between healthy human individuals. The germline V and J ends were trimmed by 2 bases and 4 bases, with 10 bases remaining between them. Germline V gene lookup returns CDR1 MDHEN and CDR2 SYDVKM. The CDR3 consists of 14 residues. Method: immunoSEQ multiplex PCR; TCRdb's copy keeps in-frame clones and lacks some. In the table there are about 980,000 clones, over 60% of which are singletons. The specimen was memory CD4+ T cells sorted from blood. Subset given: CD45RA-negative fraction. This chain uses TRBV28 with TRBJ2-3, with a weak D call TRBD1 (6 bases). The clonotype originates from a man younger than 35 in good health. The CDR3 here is CASSLPGTPDTQYF. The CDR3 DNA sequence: TGTGCCAGCAGTTTACCCGGGACACCAGATACGCAGTATTTT.